Shown below are 32 T cell receptor beta chains from a single sample sequenced in a study of cytomegalovirus exposure and HLA in healthy donors. This PCR relied on a set of 60 Vbeta primers and 13 Jbeta primers. Here immunoSEQ multiplex PCR was the method, and the copy in TCRdb shows in-frame clones only, minus some. The repertoire holds some 100,000 clones, with around 77% as singletons. The source material was PBMCs. The receptor source for this set is a man aged 50 to 60 in good health and CMV-seropositive.

This chain uses TRBV5-1 with TRBJ2-7; 9 positions match TRBD2. Germline V gives CDR1 SGHRS, CDR2 YFSETQ. This CDR3 has 15 amino acids. Trimming cost V 4 bases and J 0 bases; bases outside gene matches: 5. The CDR3 spells CASSPLAGSSYEQYF. The CDR3 nucleotides read TGCGCCAGCAGCCCTCTAGCGGGGAGCTCCTACGAGCAGTACTTC.

V is TRBV23-1 and J is TRBJ2-6; a weak D match, TRBD2 (5 bases). TRBV23-1 is noted as an ORF with a role that remains uncertain. The CDR3 has 17 residues. The V end lost 3 bases, the J end lost 0 bases, and 12 bases lay between the germline ends. The CDR3 spells CASSHTTGISGANVLTF. DNA for the CDR3: TGCGCCAGCAGTCATACCACCGGGATCTCTGGGGCCAACGTCCTGACTTTC.

The gene calls are TRBV19 and TRBJ1-2, with D perhaps matching TRBD1 (5 bases). V gave up 4 bases and J gave up 7 bases, with 13 bases separating them. CDR1 LNHDA and CDR2 SQIVND come from the germline V gene (reference sequence). This CDR3 comprises 13 residues. The DNA for the CDR3 is TGTGCCAGTAGTAGAGGGGACTTTCTTGGCTACACCTTC. Translating gives CASSRGDFLGYTF.

The chain employs TRBV5-1 and TRBJ2-7, with 11 bases that match TRBD1. Trimming took 4 bases from V and 3 from J; bases not matched to a gene: 9. This CDR3 region has 16 residues. Germline values: CDR1 SGHRS, CDR2 YFSETQ. This CDR3 reads CASSLGTGTGGYEQYF. CDR3 DNA sequence: TGCGCCAGCAGCCTCGGAACCGGGACAGGGGGCTACGAGCAGTACTTC.

This clone occurred a few times. This rearrangement joins TRBV6-5 to TRBJ1-1, with D tentatively TRBD1 (5 bases). Per the germline V gene, CDR1 is MNHEY and CDR2 is SVGAGI. Trimming pared 2 bases from V and 5 bases from J, leaving 12 bases between. The CDR3 length is 14 residues. The CDR3 reads CASSYGSGGTEAFF. CDR3 nucleotides: TGTGCCAGCAGTTACGGGTCGGGGGGGACTGAAGCTTTCTTT.

The V gene is TRBV30, the J gene TRBJ1-2; D uncertain. The V end was cut by 5 bases, the J end by 3 bases, with 10 bases between. The CDR3 covers 12 residues. CDR1 and CDR2 from the germline V gene are GTSNPN and SVGIG (reference sequence). The CDR3 reads CAWASSDYGYTF. The CDR3 DNA follows: TGTGCCTGGGCCTCTTCGGACTATGGCTACACCTTC.

The chain uses TRBV27 and TRBJ2-3; D uncertain. V dropped 6 bases and J dropped 6 bases, with 10 bases sitting between them. CDR1 and CDR2 from the germline V gene are MNHEY and SMNVEV (reference sequence). CDR3 length equals 12 residues. Written as DNA, the CDR3 is TGTGCCAGCAGCCCCTCCGGGGATACGCAGTATTTT. Its translation: CASSPSGDTQYF.

This chain joins TRBV6-1 and TRBJ2-2, with 7 bases that match TRBD1. There are 15 residues in the CDR3. Trimming cost V 6 bases and J 3 bases; bases outside gene matches: 7. Per germline, CDR1 MNHNS and CDR2 SASEGT. The CDR3 is CASRRGGADTGELFF. The DNA for the CDR3 is TGTGCCAGCAGAAGAGGGGGCGCGGACACCGGGGAGCTGTTTTTT.

V usage is TRBV15 and J usage is TRBJ2-6; possibly TRBD2 for D (5 bases). The CDR3 sequence is 14 residues long. V dropped 3 bases and J dropped 2 bases, with 5 bases sitting between them. Germline V CDR1 and CDR2: LNHNV, YYDKDF (reference sequence). CDR3 amino acids: CATSSGTGANVLTF. The CDR3, as DNA: TGTGCCACCAGCAGCGGGACTGGGGCCAACGTCCTGACTTTC. Full variable domain (missing parts from reference TRBV15 and TRBJ2-6): DAMVIQNPRYQVTQFGKPVTLSCSQTLNHNVMYWYQQKSSQAPKLLFHYYDKDFNNEADTPDNFQSRRPNTSFCFLDIRSPGLGDTAMYLCATSSGTGANVLTFGAGSRLTVL.

This rearrangement joins TRBV2 to TRBJ2-5; D gene uncertain. Germline CDR1 and CDR2: SNHLY and FYNNEI. With 5 bases removed from V and 2 bases from J, the gap between germline ends came to 12 bases. The CDR3 contains 14 residues. The CDR3 is CASSIYGSQETQYF. The CDR3 DNA sequence: TGTGCCAGCAGTATCTACGGGTCGCAAGAGACCCAGTACTTC.

The chain couples TRBV5-1 to TRBJ1-1; D is ambiguous. The CDR3 extends over 13 amino acids. Trimming pared 2 bases from V and 3 bases from J, leaving 8 bases between. Germline CDR1 is SGHRS and CDR2 is YFSETQ. In nucleotides, the CDR3 is TGCGCCAGCAGCTTCGGAGAAGACACTGAAGCTTTCTTT. Translation gives CASSFGEDTEAFF. The complete variable domain, with remaining parts taken from reference TRBV5-1 and TRBJ1-1, reads KAGVTQTPRYLIKTRGQQVTLSCSPISGHRSVSWYQQTPGQGLQFLFEYFSETQRNKGNFPGRFSGRQFSNSRSEMNVSTLELGDSALYLCASSFGEDTEAFFGQGTRLTVV.

This clone was seen once. The chain is built from TRBV4-2 and TRBJ2-1; TRBD1 aligns across 9 bases. Trimming took 1 base from V and 6 from J; bases not matched to a gene: 4. This CDR3 is built from 15 residues. CDR1 and CDR2 from the germline V gene are LGHNA and YNFKEQ. The CDR3 is CASSQGGTGINEQFF. CDR3 nucleotide sequence: TGTGCCAGCAGCCAAGGGGGGACAGGGATCAATGAGCAGTTCTTC.

This chain uses TRBV7-2 with TRBJ2-5, with D maybe TRBD1 (6 bases). CDR3 length equals 14 residues. Looked up from germline, CDR1 is SGHTA and CDR2 is FQGNSA. V was clipped by 5 bases and J by 3 bases, with 13 bases between them. CDR3 residues: CASSLQGLKETQYF. In DNA form, the CDR3 reads TGTGCCAGCAGCCTCCAGGGGCTAAAAGAGACCCAGTACTTC.

This chain connects TRBV5-8 to TRBJ2-7; maybe TRBD1 (6 bases). The V end lost 1 base, the J end lost 3 bases, and 23 bases lay between the germline ends. CDR3 length equals 18 residues. Germline V gene sequence: CDR1 SGHTS, CDR2 YDEGEE. The CDR3 coding sequence is TGTGCCAGCAGCTTGAGGGTGAATAGGCTGGGGGCTTTCTACGAGCAGTACTTC. It yields the protein CASSLRVNRLGAFYEQYF.

This rearrangement joins TRBV2 to TRBJ2-7; 8 bases are shared with TRBD1. Germline V CDR1 and CDR2: SNHLY, FYNNEI. This CDR3 contains 14 residues. V shed 3 bases, J shed 7 bases, and the junction held 8 bases outside the gene matches. CDR3 in DNA: TGTGCCAGCAGTGAGGGGCAGGGGGCGGGAGAGCAGTACTTC. Translated, it gives CASSEGQGAGEQYF.

This chain joins TRBV2 and TRBJ1-4; D might be TRBD1 (6 bases). Trimming removed 4 bases at V and 0 bases at J, with 12 bases between. The germline V gene encodes CDR1 SNHLY and CDR2 FYNNEI. The CDR3 runs to 16 residues. In nucleotides, the CDR3 is TGTGCCAGCAGTGGCGGGGGGCGAACAACTAATGAAAAACTGTTTTTT. This codes for CASSGGGRTTNEKLFF.

The chain employs TRBV6-5 and TRBJ1-1, with 8 bases that match TRBD1. Germline lookup yields CDR1 MNHEY and CDR2 SVGAGI. There are 14 residues in the CDR3. V shed 5 bases, J shed 3 bases, and the junction held 5 bases outside the gene matches. CDR3 bases: TGTGCCAGCAGTCGGGACAGGCGGTACACTGAAGCTTTCTTT. It specifies CASSRDRRYTEAFF.

The sample holds one count of this clone. This rearrangement joins TRBV15 to TRBJ2-1; 7 nucleotides align to TRBD1. This CDR3 region has 14 residues. Per the germline V gene, CDR1 is LNHNV and CDR2 is YYDKDF (reference sequence). Trimming took 8 bases from V and 6 from J; bases not matched to a gene: 10. The CDR3 reads CATVKGGPGNEQFF. CDR3 in DNA: TGTGCCACCGTAAAAGGGGGCCCCGGCAATGAGCAGTTCTTC.

This rearrangement joins TRBV27 to TRBJ1-2; D not certain. This CDR3 has 12 amino acids. Trimming took off 3 bases at V and 8 bases at J, with 10 bases between the two ends. Germline V lookup: CDR1 MNHEY, CDR2 SMNVEV (reference sequence). The CDR3 DNA reads TGTGCCAGCAGTTTGGCGGGCCAGGGCTACACCTTC. Amino acids: CASSLAGQGYTF.

The rearrangement joins TRBV29-1 to TRBJ1-1; 7 nucleotides align to TRBD1. CDR1 and CDR2 (germline): SQVTM, ANQGSEA. Trimming cost V 4 bases and J 6 bases; bases outside gene matches: 8. CDR3 size: 13 residues. The DNA of the CDR3 is TGCAGCGTTGCCGACAGGGTAGGCGCTGAAGCTTTCTTT. Its protein is CSVADRVGAEAFF.

The chain couples TRBV9 to TRBJ2-1; 9 nucleotides match TRBD2. With 0 bases clipped from V and 5 bases from J, the junction kept 6 bases outside the gene matches. The germline V gene has CDR1 SGDLS and CDR2 YYNGEE. This CDR3 comprises 16 residues. CDR3: CASSVEGGRAHNEQFF. The CDR3 region has the DNA TGTGCCAGCAGCGTAGAAGGCGGGAGGGCCCACAATGAGCAGTTCTTC.

V and J are TRBV2 and TRBJ2-2; 9 bases match TRBD1. J lost 4 bases, V lost 6 bases, and 6 bases had no gene match. Per the germline V gene, CDR1 is SNHLY and CDR2 is FYNNEI. The CDR3 extends over 15 amino acids. The CDR3 region is CASRRGQGGTGELFF. CDR3 DNA sequence: TGTGCCAGCAGGCGGGGACAGGGAGGCACCGGGGAGCTGTTTTTT.

The chain couples TRBV5-6 to TRBJ1-1, with 8 bases matching TRBD1. CDR3 length: 17 amino acids. After removal of 5 bases from V and 1 base from J, the junction contained 13 bases not matched to a gene. Per the germline V gene, CDR1 is SGHDT and CDR2 is YYEEEE. As DNA, the CDR3 is TGTGCCAGCAGTTTACGAACAGGGGGAAAAACGAACACTGAAGCTTTCTTT. Translated, it gives CASSLRTGGKTNTEAFF.

The J gene is TRBJ1-2, the V gene TRBV25-1, with 7 bases aligning to TRBD1. Germline CDR1 is MGHDK and CDR2 is SYGVNS. The J segment lost 10 bases and the V segment lost 6 bases, leaving 14 bases of the junction unmatched. This CDR3 is 14 amino acids long. CDR3 bases: TGTGCCAGCAGCCACAGGGGCGCGGGTATTGTCTACACCTTC. This codes for CASSHRGAGIVYTF.

The chain links TRBV7-8 to TRBJ2-3; D uncertain. Deletions cut 6 bases from V and 8 bases from J, with 24 bases between. Germline-derived CDR1 and CDR2 are SGHVS and FQNEAQ. CDR3 length: 16 residues. The CDR3 nucleotides are TGTGCCAGCAGTCGCCTCGAGGCGGCGCCCCGTGGTACGCAGTATTTT. Its protein is CASSRLEAAPRGTQYF.

This clone occurred a few times. V and J are TRBV5-1 and TRBJ1-4; D is undetermined. CDR3 size: 15 residues. Trimming shortened V by 3 bases and J by 3 bases, and 12 bases separated the two germline ends. Germline V lookup: CDR1 SGHRS, CDR2 YFSETQ. The chain's CDR3 is CASSSSGYPNEKLFF. Written as DNA, the CDR3 is TGCGCCAGCAGCTCATCCGGGTATCCTAATGAAAAACTGTTTTTT.

The chain has TRBV21-1 and TRBJ1-2; TRBD1 reflects the table's D call only, with no check against the DNA. TRBV21-1 is a pseudogene locus. This CDR3 comprises 16 residues. The CDR3 loop reads CASSPYSGDRSNGYTF. CDR3 DNA sequence: TGTGCCAGCAGCCCTTACAGCGGGGACAGGTCGAATGGCTACACCTTC.

The gene calls are TRBV28 and TRBJ2-5; 9 bases match TRBD1. Germline loops: CDR1 MDHEN, CDR2 SYDVKM. Trimming at V came to 4 bases and at J to 5 bases, leaving 8 bases not matched to a gene. This CDR3 is built from 15 residues. CDR3 sequence: CASSSPGQGMETQYF. In DNA, the CDR3 is TGTGCCAGCAGTTCCCCCGGACAGGGGATGGAGACCCAGTACTTC.

The rearrangement uses TRBV18 and TRBJ2-6, with 9 bases fitting TRBD1. With 3 bases clipped from V and 3 bases from J, the junction kept 12 bases outside the gene matches. The CDR3 totals 19 residues. Germline V CDR1 and CDR2: KGHSH, LQKENI. CDR3 protein: CASSPPPRQGVGGANVLTF. The CDR3 nucleotides are TGTGCCAGCTCACCTCCCCCGAGACAGGGGGTAGGTGGGGCCAACGTCCTGACTTTC.

This sequence joins TRBV5-1 and TRBJ2-1; D unresolved. This CDR3 region has 15 residues. Per the germline V gene, CDR1 is SGHRS and CDR2 is YFSETQ. The V gene lost 3 bases and the J gene lost 0 bases, with 10 bases spanning the gap. CDR3 coding DNA: TGCGCCAGCAGCTCAGAGCCTAGCTCCTACAATGAGCAGTTCTTC. Translated, it gives CASSSEPSSYNEQFF.

The chain uses TRBV5-6 and TRBJ1-1; maybe TRBD1 (5 bases). Germline values: CDR1 SGHDT, CDR2 YYEEEE. The CDR3 contains 15 residues. V was clipped by 3 bases and J by 1 base, with 13 bases between them. The CDR3 sequence: CASSSLGQGNTEAFF. CDR3 sequence (DNA): TGTGCCAGCAGCTCCTTGGGGCAGGGGAACACTGAAGCTTTCTTT.

The chain uses TRBV2 and TRBJ2-7; 10 nucleotides agree with TRBD2. This CDR3 comprises 15 residues. The germline CDR1 and CDR2 sequences are SNHLY and FYNNEI. V trimming: 7 bases; J trimming: 1 base; junction bases outside the gene matches: 7. The DNA for the CDR3 is TGTGCCAGCACCCAGACTAGCGGGTTATCCTACGAGCAGTACTTC. Amino acid sequence: CASTQTSGLSYEQYF.